This T cell receptor beta chain appears in the sequencing data of a study of T cell responses to AZD1222 COVID-19 vaccine. The data were produced by immunoSEQ multiplex PCR, yet TCRdb's version contains in-frame clones alone and is incomplete. The sample holds 55,000 to 90,000 clones, about four fifths seen once. Note on this clone: Its antigen is currently unknown.

V lost 4 bases and J lost 7; bases outside the gene matches: 9. The CDR3 is 15 amino acids. Germline V gene lookup returns CDR1 SGHTA and CDR2 FQGTGA. Regarding the study as a whole: White British ancestry dominated among donors, who included more females, and clonal diversity was possibly underestimated.

This rearrangement joins TRBV7-3 to TRBJ2-2; 7 bases match TRBD1. This receptor was identified in an adult in good health. The sample consisted of peripheral blood, taken on day 0 of AZD1222 vaccination. The CDR3 DNA reads TGTGCCAGCAGCTCGGCCGAACAGGGGTTCGGGGAGCTGTTTTTT. Amino acids: CASSSAEQGFGELFF.